One and the same sample provided the 3 T cell receptor beta chains below, sequenced in a study. TCRdb recomputed calls from the 5' RACE reads with MiXCR, one row per CDR3 protein. This sample has about 47,000 distinct CDR3 sequences, with 25% to 35% found just once. The sequenced sample consisted of naive CD4+ T cells sorted from blood. Specified subset: naive CD4+ T cells, CD4+CD45RA+CD25-. The receptor set was obtained from a female donor with breast cancer.

The chain links TRBV5-1 to TRBJ2-1, with 10 bases fitting TRBD2. Germline V gene lookup returns CDR1 SGHRS and CDR2 YFSETQ. The CDR3 is made up of 17 amino acids. The ends lost 7 bases at V and 0 bases at J; junction bases unmatched: 10. The CDR3 is CASGLQPSGSSYNEQFF. In DNA form, the CDR3 reads TGCGCCAGCGGCCTGCAGCCTAGCGGGAGCTCCTACAATGAGCAGTTCTTC.

The CDR3 protein is CASSQFPGVEAFF. The CDR3 nucleotides are TGTGCCAGCAGCCAATTCCCGGGGGTTGAAGCTTTCTTT. The rearrangement joins TRBV5-6 to TRBJ1-1; a possible D gene is TRBD1 (5 bases). Germline loops: CDR1 SGHDT, CDR2 YYEEEE. The CDR3 has 13 amino acids. The V and J ends lost 4 bases and 7 bases respectively, with 14 bases between them.

This clonotype was seen many times. The chain couples TRBV12-3 or TRBV12-4 to TRBJ2-5; D call uncertain. The CDR3 length is 13 residues. Trimming shortened V by 3 bases and J by 5 bases, and 10 bases separated the two germline ends. The CDR3, as DNA: TGTGCCAGCAGTTTCTACTCCGAGGAGACCCAGTACTTC. Amino acid sequence: CASSFYSEETQYF.